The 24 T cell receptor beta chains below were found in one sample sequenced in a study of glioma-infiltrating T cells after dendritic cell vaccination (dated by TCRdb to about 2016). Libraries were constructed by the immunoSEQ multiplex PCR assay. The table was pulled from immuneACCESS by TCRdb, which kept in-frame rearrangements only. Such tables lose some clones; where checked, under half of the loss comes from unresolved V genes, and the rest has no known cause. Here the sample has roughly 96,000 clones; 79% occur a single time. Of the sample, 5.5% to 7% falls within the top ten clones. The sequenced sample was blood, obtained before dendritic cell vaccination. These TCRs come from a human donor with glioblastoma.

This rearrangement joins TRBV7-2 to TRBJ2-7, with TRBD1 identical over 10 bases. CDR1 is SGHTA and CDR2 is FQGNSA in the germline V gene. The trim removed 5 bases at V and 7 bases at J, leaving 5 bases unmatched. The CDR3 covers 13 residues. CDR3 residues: CASSPGQGREQYF. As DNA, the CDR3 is TGTGCCAGCAGCCCGGGACAGGGGAGGGAGCAGTACTTC.

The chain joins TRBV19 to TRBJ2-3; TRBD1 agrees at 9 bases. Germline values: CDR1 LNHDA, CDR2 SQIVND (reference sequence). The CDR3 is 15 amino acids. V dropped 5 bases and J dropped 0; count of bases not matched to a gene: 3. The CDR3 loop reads CASSYRGPSTDTQYF. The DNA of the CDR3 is TGTGCCAGTAGTTACAGGGGGCCGAGCACAGATACGCAGTATTTT. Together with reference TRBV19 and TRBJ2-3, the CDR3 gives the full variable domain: DGGITQSPKYLFRKEGQNVTLSCEQNLNHDAMYWYRQDPGQGLRLIYYSQIVNDFQKGDIAEGYSVSREKKESFPLTVTSAQKNPTAFYLCASSYRGPSTDTQYFGPGTRLTVL.

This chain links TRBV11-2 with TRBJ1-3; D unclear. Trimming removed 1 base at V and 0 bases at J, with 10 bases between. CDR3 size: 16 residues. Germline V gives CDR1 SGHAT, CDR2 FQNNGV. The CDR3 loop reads CASSLAQVSSGNTIYF. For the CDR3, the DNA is TGTGCCAGCAGCTTAGCCCAGGTTAGCTCTGGAAACACCATATATTTT.

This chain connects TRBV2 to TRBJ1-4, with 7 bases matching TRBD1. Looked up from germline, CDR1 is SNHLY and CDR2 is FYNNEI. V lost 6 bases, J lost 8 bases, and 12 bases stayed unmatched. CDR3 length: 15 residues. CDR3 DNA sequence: TGTGCCAGCAGCGAACAGGGGATAGTCGGGGAAAAACTGTTTTTT. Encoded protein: CASSEQGIVGEKLFF.

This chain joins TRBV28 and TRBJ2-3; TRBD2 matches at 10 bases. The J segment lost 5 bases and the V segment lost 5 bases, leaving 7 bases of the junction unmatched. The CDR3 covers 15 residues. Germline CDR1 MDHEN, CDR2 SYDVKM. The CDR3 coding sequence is TGTGCCAGCAGTCCCCAGCGGGGGGGCTTAGATACGCAGTATTTT. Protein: CASSPQRGGLDTQYF.

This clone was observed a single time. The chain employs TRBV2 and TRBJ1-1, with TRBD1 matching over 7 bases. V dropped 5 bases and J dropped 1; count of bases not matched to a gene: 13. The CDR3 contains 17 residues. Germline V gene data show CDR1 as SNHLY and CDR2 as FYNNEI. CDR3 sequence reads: CASSPQGPRFSNTEAFF. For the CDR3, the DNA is TGTGCCAGCAGTCCACAGGGGCCTCGTTTCTCGAACACTGAAGCTTTCTTT.

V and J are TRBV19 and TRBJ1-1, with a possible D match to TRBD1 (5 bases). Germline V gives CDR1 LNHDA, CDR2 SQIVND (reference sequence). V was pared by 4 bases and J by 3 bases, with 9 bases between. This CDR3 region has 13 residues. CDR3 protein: CASSTQTDTEAFF. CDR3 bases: TGTGCCAGTAGTACCCAGACAGACACTGAAGCTTTCTTT.

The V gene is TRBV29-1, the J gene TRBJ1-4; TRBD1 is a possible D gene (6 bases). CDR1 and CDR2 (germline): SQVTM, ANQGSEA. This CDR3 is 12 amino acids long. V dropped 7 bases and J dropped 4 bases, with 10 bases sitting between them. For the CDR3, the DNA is TGCAGCGGCCGGACAGTTAATGAAAAACTGTTTTTT. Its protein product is CSGRTVNEKLFF.

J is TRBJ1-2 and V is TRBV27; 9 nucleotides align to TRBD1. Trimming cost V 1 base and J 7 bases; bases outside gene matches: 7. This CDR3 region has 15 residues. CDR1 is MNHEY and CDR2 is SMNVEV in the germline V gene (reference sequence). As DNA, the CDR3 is TGTGCCAGCAGTTTATACACAGGGGGCGTCTCTGGCTACACCTTC. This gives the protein CASSLYTGGVSGYTF.

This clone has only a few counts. The CDR3, as DNA: TGTGCCAGCTCACCACCGAATGGACACAGCTCCTACAATGAGCAGTTCTTC. This translates into CASSPPNGHSSYNEQFF. The rearrangement links TRBV18 to TRBJ2-1; D is possibly TRBD1 (5 bases). V was shortened by 0 bases and J by 0 bases, with 12 bases between the two germline ends. CDR1 and CDR2 from the germline V gene are KGHSH and LQKENI. The CDR3 extends over 17 amino acids.

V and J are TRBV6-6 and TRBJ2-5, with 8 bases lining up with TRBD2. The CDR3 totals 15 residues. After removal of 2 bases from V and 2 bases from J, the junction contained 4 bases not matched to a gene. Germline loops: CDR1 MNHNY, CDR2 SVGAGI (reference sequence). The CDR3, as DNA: TGTGCCAGCAGTTACCCGGCTAGCGGGCAAGAGACCCAGTACTTC. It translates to CASSYPASGQETQYF.

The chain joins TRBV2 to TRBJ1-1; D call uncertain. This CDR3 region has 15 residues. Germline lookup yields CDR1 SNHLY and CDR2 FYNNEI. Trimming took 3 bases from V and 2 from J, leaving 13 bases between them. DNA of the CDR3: TGTGCCAGCAGTGATGTGTCGGCAGGAAACACTGAAGCTTTCTTT. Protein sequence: CASSDVSAGNTEAFF.

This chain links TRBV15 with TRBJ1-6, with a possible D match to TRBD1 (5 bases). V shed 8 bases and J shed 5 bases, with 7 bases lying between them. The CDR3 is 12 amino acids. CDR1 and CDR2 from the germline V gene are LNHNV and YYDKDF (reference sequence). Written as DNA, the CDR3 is TGTGCCACCGGGGGGGATAATTCACCCCTCCACTTT. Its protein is CATGGDNSPLHF. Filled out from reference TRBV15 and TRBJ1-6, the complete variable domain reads DAMVIQNPRYQVTQFGKPVTLSCSQTLNHNVMYWYQQKSSQAPKLLFHYYDKDFNNEADTPDNFQSRRPNTSFCFLDIRSPGLGDTAMYLCATGGDNSPLHFGNGTRLTVT.

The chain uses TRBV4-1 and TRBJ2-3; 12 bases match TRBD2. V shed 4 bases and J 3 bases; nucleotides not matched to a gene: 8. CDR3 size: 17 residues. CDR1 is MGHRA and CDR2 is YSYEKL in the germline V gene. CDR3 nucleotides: TGCGCCAGCAGCCGCTTCCTACTAGCGGGGGGTACAGATACGCAGTATTTT. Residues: CASSRFLLAGGTDTQYF.

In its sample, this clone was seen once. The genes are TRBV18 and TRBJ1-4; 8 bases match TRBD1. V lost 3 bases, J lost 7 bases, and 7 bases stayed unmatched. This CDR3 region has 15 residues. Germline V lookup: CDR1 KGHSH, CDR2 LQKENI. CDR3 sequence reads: CASSPPAGGSEKLFF. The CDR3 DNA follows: TGTGCCAGCTCACCCCCGGCAGGGGGCTCTGAAAAACTGTTTTTT. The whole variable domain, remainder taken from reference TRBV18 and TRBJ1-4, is NAGVMQNPRHLVRRRGQEARLRCSPMKGHSHVYWYRQLPEEGLKFMVYLQKENIIDESGMPKERFSAEFPKEGPSILRIQQVVRGDSAAYFCASSPPAGGSEKLFFGSGTQLSVL.

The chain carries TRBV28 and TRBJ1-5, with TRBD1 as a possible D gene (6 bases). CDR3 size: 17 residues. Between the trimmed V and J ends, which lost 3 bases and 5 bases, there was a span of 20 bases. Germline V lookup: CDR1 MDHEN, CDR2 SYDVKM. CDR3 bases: TGTGCCAGCAGTTTTAGTCGTACAGGGACTATTGATCAGCCCCAGCATTTT. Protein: CASSFSRTGTIDQPQHF.

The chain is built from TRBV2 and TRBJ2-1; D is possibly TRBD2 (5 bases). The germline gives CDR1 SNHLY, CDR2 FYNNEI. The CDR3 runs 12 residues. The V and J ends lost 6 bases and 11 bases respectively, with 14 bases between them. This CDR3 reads CASRLDWTQQFF. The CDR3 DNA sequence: TGTGCCAGCAGGCTGGACTGGACCCAGCAGTTCTTC.

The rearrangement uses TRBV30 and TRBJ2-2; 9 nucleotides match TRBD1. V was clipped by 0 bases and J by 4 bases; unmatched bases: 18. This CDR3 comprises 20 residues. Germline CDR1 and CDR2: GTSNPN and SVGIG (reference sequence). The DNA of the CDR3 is TGTGCCTGGAGTGTGTGGACAGGGGAGTTGACAGAGCGATTCACCGGGGAGCTGTTTTTT. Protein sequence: CAWSVWTGELTERFTGELFF.

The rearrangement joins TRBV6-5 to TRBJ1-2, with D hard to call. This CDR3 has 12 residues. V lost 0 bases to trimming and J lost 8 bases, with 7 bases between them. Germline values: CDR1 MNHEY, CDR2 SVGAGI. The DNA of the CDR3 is TGTGCCAGCAGTTACTCAACGGGAGGCTACACCTTC. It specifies CASSYSTGGYTF.

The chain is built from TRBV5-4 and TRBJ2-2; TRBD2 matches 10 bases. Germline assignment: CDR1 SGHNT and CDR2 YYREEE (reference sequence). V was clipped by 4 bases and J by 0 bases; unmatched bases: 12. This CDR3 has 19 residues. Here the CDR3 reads CASSPASGGTIANTGELFF. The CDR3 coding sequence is TGTGCCAGCAGCCCGGCTAGCGGGGGAACTATCGCGAACACCGGGGAGCTGTTTTTT.

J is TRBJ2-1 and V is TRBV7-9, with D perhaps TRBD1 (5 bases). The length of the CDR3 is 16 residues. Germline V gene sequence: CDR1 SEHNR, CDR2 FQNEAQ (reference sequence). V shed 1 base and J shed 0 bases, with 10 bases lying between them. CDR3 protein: CASSLGGHSSYNEQFF. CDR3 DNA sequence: TGTGCCAGCAGCTTAGGAGGACACAGCTCCTACAATGAGCAGTTCTTC. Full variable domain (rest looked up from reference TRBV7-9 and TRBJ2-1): DTGVSQNPRHKITKRGQNVTFRCDPISEHNRLYWYRQTLGQGPEFLTYFQNEAQLEKSRLLSDRFSAERPKGSFSTLEIQRTEQGDSAMYLCASSLGGHSSYNEQFFGPGTRLTVL.

CDR3 amino acids: CASSRLAGTSYNEQFF. DNA for the CDR3: TGTGCCAGCAGTAGGCTAGCGGGGACCTCCTACAATGAGCAGTTCTTC. The chain joins TRBV27 to TRBJ2-1, with 9 bases fitting TRBD2. Germline trimming cut 5 bases from V and 0 bases from J; bases unmatched to any gene: 5. The CDR3 contains 16 residues. The V gene's germline CDR1 is MNHEY and CDR2 SMNVEV (reference sequence).

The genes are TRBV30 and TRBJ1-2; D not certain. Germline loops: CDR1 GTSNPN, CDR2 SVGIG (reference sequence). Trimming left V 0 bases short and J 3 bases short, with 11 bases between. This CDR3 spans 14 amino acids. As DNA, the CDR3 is TGTGCCTGGAGTGTTGCGATTCCTCACTATGGCTACACCTTC. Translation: CAWSVAIPHYGYTF.

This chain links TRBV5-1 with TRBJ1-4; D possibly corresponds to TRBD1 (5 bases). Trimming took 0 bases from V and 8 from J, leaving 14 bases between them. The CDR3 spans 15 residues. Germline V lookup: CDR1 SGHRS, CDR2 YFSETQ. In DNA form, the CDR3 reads TGCGCCAGCAGCTTGGAGGCCCTTCCAGGGGAAAAACTGTTTTTT. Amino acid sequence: CASSLEALPGEKLFF.